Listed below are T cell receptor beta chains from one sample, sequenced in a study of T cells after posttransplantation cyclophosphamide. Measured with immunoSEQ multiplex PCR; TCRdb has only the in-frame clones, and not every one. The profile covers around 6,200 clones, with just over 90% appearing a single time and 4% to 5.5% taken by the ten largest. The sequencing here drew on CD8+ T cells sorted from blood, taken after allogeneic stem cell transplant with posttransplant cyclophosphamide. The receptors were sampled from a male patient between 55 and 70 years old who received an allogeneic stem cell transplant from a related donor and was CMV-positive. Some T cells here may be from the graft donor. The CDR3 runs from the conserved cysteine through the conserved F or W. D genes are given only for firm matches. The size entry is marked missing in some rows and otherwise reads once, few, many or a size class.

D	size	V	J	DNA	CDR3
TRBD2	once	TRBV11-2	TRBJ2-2	TGTGCCAGCAGCTTAGCCGGCGGGACTAGCGGGGGGATCTCCGGGGAGCTGTTTTTT	CASSLAGGTSGGISGELFF
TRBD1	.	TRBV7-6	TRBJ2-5	TGTGCCAGCAGCATGGACAGGGTAGCGATGAAGACCCAGTACTTC	CASSMDRVAMKTQYF
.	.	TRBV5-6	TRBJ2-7	TGTGCCAGCAGCTTGGGCCATTTACGGTACGAGCAGTACTTC	CASSLGHLRYEQYF
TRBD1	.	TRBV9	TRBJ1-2	TGTGCCAGCAGCGTTGACAGGGCAGGTTTCGATGGCTACACCTTC	CASSVDRAGFDGYTF
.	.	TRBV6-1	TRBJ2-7	TGTGCCAGCAGGGGGCTTCGCCACGAGCAGTACTTC	CASRGLRHEQYF
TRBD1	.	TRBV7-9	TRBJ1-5	TGTGCCAGCAGCCAAGACACAGGGGGACCGAGCCCCCAGCATTTT	CASSQDTGGPSPQHF
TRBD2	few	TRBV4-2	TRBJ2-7	TGTGCCAGCAGCCAAGAGACTAGCGGCTCCTACGAGCAGTACTTC	CASSQETSGSYEQYF
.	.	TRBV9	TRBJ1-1	TGTGCCAGCAGCCCCAGCGGAGGGGCCGGCACTGAAGCTTTCTTT	CASSPSGGAGTEAFF
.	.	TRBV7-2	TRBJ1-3	TGTGCCAGCAGCTTACTCGGACGGGGCTCTGGAAACACCATATATTTT	CASSLLGRGSGNTIYF
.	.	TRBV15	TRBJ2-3	TGTGCCACCACCTCCGGACTCTCTGAAGACACAGATACGCAGTATTTT	CATTSGLSEDTDTQYF
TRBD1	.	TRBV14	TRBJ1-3	TGTGCCAGCAGCCCCCTAACCGGGACAGGGCGCTTCTCTGGAAACACCATATATTTT	CASSPLTGTGRFSGNTIYF
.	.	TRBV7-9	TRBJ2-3	TGTGCCAGCAGCTTAGCGGAGGGTTCCGCTAGCACAGATACGCAGTATTTT	CASSLAEGSASTDTQYF
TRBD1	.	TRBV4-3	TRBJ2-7	TGCGCCAGCAGCCCGAGTCCGGACAGGGTCACCGAGCAGTACTTC	CASSPSPDRVTEQYF
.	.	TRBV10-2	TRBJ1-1	TGCGCCACCTCACAGGGATTTAGCACTGAAGCTTTCTTT	CATSQGFSTEAFF
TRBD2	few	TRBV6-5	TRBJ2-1	TGTGCCAGCAGTTACATGGGCGGGGGGATCTACAATGAGCAGTTCTTC	CASSYMGGGIYNEQFF
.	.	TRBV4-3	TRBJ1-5	TGCGCCAGCAGCCAAACTTTGAATCAGCCCCAGCATTTT	CASSQTLNQPQHF
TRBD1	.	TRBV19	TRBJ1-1	TGTGCCAGTACCCGGGACAGCCAGAACACTGAAGCTTTCTTT	CASTRDSQNTEAFF
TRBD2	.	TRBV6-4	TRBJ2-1	TGTGCCAGCAGTAGCGGGGGCGTATACAATGAGCAGTTCTTC	CASSSGGVYNEQFF
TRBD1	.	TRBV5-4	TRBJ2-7	TGTGCCAGCAGCCCCGGGACAGGGTTCTCCTACGAGCAGTACTTC	CASSPGTGFSYEQYF
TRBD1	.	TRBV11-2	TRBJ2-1	TGTGCCAGCAGCTCGACAGGGAATGAGCAGTTCTTC	CASSSTGNEQFF
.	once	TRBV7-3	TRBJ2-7	TGTGCCAGCAGCTTAGTTGGCGGCTCCTACGAGCAGTACTTC	CASSLVGGSYEQYF
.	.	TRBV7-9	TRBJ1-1	TGTGCCAGCAGCCGTGGACTTGAGTTCGGTGAAGCTTTCTTT	CASSRGLEFGEAFF
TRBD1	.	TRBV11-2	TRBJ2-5	TGTGCCAGCAGCTTAGATTACAGGGGGACGGAGACCCAGTACTTC	CASSLDYRGTETQYF
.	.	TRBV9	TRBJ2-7	TGTGCCAGCAGCGTAGGTACAGGTCTCCACGAGCAGTACTTC	CASSVGTGLHEQYF
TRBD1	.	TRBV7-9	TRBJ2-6	TGTGCCAGCAGGAGTAACACAGGGGCTGGGGCCAACGTCCTGACTTTC	CASRSNTGAGANVLTF
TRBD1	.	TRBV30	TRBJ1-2	TGTGCCTGGAGTGCCCCGGGACAGGGATTTCGGGGCTATGGCTACACCTTC	CAWSAPGQGFRGYGYTF
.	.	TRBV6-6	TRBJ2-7	TGTGCCAGCAGTTACTTTGGGGGGTCGGGGGCCTACGAGCAGTACTTC	CASSYFGGSGAYEQYF
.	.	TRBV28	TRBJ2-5	TGTGCCAGCGGCCTTCAGGTCCAAGAGACCCAGTACTTC	CASGLQVQETQYF
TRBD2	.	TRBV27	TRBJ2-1	TGTGCCAGCAGTATTATGGGCGGGGGGGCTTTCAATGAGCAGTTCTTC	CASSIMGGGAFNEQFF
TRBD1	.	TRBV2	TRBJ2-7	TGTGCCAGCAGCCTAATCACGGGACAGGGAATCGACGAGCAGTACTTC	CASSLITGQGIDEQYF
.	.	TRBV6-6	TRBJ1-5	TGTGCCAGCAGTTACTCAGACAACTATCAGCCCCAGCATTTT	CASSYSDNYQPQHF
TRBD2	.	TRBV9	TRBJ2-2	TGTGCCAGCAGCAGTAGCGGGGGGCATGGCGGGGAGCTGTTTTTT	CASSSSGGHGGELFF
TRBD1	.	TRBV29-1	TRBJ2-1	TGCAGCGTTGAAGAATTCGACAGGGGCGCTGAGCAGTTCTTC	CSVEEFDRGAEQFF
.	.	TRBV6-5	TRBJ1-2	TGTGCCAGCAGCCCCCAGGGAGGGTCCTATGGCTACACCTTC	CASSPQGGSYGYTF
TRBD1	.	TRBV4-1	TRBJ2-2	TGCGCCAGCAGCCCTGGGGCAGGGGGCACCGGGGAGCTGTTTTTT	CASSPGAGGTGELFF
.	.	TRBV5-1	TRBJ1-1	TGCGCCAGCAGCTTGGCCCCAGGATATGAAGCTTTCTTT	CASSLAPGYEAFF
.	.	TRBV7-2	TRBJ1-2	TGTGCCAGCAGTCCTGGGGCCGAGAGGCATGGCTACACCTTC	CASSPGAERHGYTF
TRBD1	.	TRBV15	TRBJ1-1	TGTGCCACCAGCAGAGAACAGACAGGGCCGTGGGGTGAAGCTTTCTTT	CATSREQTGPWGEAFF
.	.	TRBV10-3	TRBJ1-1	TGTGCCATCCAGGGACAGAACACTGAAGCTTTCTTT	CAIQGQNTEAFF
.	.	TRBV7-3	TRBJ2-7	TGTGCCAGCAGCTCGGACAGTACCTACGAGCAGTACTTC	CASSSDSTYEQYF
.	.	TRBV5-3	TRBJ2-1	TGTGCCAGAAGCTCACCCCTACTCCCCTTCTTGGATGAGCAGTTCTTC	CARSSPLLPFLDEQFF
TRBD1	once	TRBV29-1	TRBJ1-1	TGCAGCGTTGAAGCTGCGACAGGGATAAGCACTGAAGCTTTCTTT	CSVEAATGISTEAFF